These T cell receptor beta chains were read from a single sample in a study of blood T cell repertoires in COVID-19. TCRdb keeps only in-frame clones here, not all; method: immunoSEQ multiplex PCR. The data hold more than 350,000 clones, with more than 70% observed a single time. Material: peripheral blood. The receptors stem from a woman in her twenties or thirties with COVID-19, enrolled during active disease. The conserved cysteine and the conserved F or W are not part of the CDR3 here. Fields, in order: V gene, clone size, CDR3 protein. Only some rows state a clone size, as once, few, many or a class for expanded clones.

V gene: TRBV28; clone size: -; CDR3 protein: ASSLPGQGPYEQY
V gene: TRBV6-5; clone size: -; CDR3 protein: ASRPDRVDGYT
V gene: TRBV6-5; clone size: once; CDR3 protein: ASSFQPGARDIQY
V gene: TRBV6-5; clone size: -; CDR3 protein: ASSEGGHHRPQH
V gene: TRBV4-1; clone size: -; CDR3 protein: ASSPGTGPGANVLT
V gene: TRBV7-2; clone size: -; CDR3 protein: ASSLEGTLNSPLH
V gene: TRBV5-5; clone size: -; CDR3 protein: ASSLGTVQPQH
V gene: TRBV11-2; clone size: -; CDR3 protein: ASSGRDSPNNEQF
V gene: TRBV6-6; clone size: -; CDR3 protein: ASSYLTGNTEAF
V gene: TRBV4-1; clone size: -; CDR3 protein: ASSQALTADTQY
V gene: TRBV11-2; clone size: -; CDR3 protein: ASSSNRVEGEQY
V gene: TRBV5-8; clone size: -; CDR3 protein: ASSLAQGSSPLH
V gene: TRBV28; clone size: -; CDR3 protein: ASSLIRLAYNEQF
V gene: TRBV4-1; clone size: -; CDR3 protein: ASSQAQIRADRVAYEQY
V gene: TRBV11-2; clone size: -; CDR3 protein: ASSWGVGDTQY
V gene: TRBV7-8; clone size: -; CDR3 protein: ASSFAYYNEQF
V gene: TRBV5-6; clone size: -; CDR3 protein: ASSLALGSINTEAF
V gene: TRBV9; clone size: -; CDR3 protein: ASSVGSSYNEQF
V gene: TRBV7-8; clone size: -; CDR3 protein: ASSLSGSSYEQY
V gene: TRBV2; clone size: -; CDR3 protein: ASMRRTDTQY
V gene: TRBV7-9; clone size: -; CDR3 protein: ASSLQADTQY
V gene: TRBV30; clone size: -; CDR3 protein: AWKGAGRQPQH
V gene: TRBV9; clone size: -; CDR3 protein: ASSVGALGRSGANVLT